The 15 T cell receptor beta chains given below trace back to one sample, sequenced in a study of cytomegalovirus exposure and HLA in healthy donors. PCR amplification relied on 60 Vbeta primers (plus 13 Jbeta primers). Only in-frame clones appear in the TCRdb table, and some are missing; sequencing was by immunoSEQ multiplex PCR. The sample includes fewer than 130,000 clones, roughly 80% seen only once; the top ten take roughly 1.3%. The sequenced material came from PBMCs. The origin of the receptors is a woman under 40 in good health and CMV-seronegative.

This clone appeared a single time. The J gene is TRBJ1-1, the V gene TRBV4-1, with TRBD1 as a possible D gene (5 bases). From germline, CDR1 is MGHRA and CDR2 YSYEKL. The V end was cut by 0 bases, the J end by 0 bases, with 8 bases between. The CDR3 runs 15 residues. The CDR3 coding sequence is TGCGCCAGCAGCCAAGAAAGGGGCATGAACACTGAAGCTTTCTTT. Amino acids: CASSQERGMNTEAFF.

V usage is TRBV7-2 and J usage is TRBJ1-5; 9 bases fit TRBD1. Germline loops: CDR1 SGHTA, CDR2 FQGNSA. CDR3 size: 15 residues. J lost 3 bases, V lost 3 bases, and 3 bases had no gene match. The CDR3 spells CASSLDRGNNQPQHF. Written as DNA, the CDR3 is TGTGCCAGCAGCTTGGACAGGGGAAACAATCAGCCCCAGCATTTT.

The rearrangement links TRBV6-1 to TRBJ2-1, with D unclear. V gave up 7 bases and J gave up 4 bases, with 5 bases separating them. The CDR3 is made up of 11 amino acids. CDR1 and CDR2 from the germline V gene are MNHNS and SASEGT. CDR3: CASILYNEQFF. The CDR3 DNA follows: TGTGCCAGCATTCTTTACAATGAGCAGTTCTTC.

The rearrangement links TRBV19 to TRBJ1-1; tentatively, D is TRBD1 (5 bases). CDR1 is LNHDA, CDR2 SQIVND, per germline (reference sequence). The CDR3 is 13 residues long. V lost 5 bases and J lost 7, with 14 bases in between. This chain's CDR3 is CASSPETDFEAFF. CDR3 nucleotides: TGTGCCAGTAGTCCGGAGACAGATTTTGAAGCTTTCTTT.

This chain links TRBV9 with TRBJ2-1; the match to TRBD1 covers 11 bases. The germline V gene encodes CDR1 SGDLS and CDR2 YYNGEE. Unmatched junction bases numbered 2, after V lost 0 bases and J lost 6 bases. This CDR3 contains 15 residues. In DNA, the CDR3 is TGTGCCAGCAGCGTAGTCGGGACAGGGGGCAATGAGCAGTTCTTC. This translates into CASSVVGTGGNEQFF.

The gene calls are TRBV7-8 and TRBJ2-7; tentatively, D is TRBD2 (5 bases). From germline, CDR1 is SGHVS and CDR2 FQNEAQ. V lost 1 base, J lost 5 bases, and 9 bases lay in between. The CDR3 consists of 13 residues. CDR3 sequence: CASSLGRVDEQYF. In nucleotides, the CDR3 is TGTGCCAGCAGCTTAGGGCGGGTGGACGAGCAGTACTTC.

The chain has TRBV28 and TRBJ2-7; 10 bases are shared with TRBD1. Germline CDR1 reads MDHEN; CDR2 reads SYDVKM. Germline trimming cut 8 bases from V and 2 bases from J; bases unmatched to any gene: 3. This CDR3 spans 13 amino acids. CDR3 sequence (DNA): TGTGCCAGCCTTGGACAGGGGGCCTACGAGCAGTACTTC. Translated, it gives CASLGQGAYEQYF.

The chain uses TRBV4-3 and TRBJ2-2; D is possibly TRBD2 (6 bases). This CDR3 has 15 amino acids. Germline CDR1 is LGHNA and CDR2 is YSLEER. Trimming stripped 4 bases from V and 2 bases from J, with 11 bases between. The CDR3 nucleotides read TGCGCCAGCAGCCCCGGGACTTATAACACCGGGGAGCTGTTTTTT. Encoded protein: CASSPGTYNTGELFF.

About this clone: Mismatch with germline at one junction end may stem from a read error. The chain joins TRBV4-2 to TRBJ2-6, with a possible D match to TRBD1 (5 bases). The CDR3 has 18 residues. The germline gives CDR1 LGHNA, CDR2 YNFKEQ. The CDR3 coding sequence is TGTGCCAGCAGCCAAGAGGCTGGGGCCGTCTCTGGAGCCAACGTCCTGACTTTC. As protein: CASSQEAGAVSGANVLTF.

This clone is termed medium-sized. The chain employs TRBV7-6 and TRBJ2-7; possibly TRBD1 for D (7 bases). The CDR3 runs 13 residues. V gave up 5 bases and J gave up 2 bases, with 10 bases separating them. Germline lookup yields CDR1 SGHVS and CDR2 FNYEAQ. CDR3 in amino acids: CASSRGTAYEQYF. The CDR3 nucleotides read TGTGCCAGCAGCCGCGGGACAGCCTACGAGCAGTACTTC.

V and J are TRBV6-1 and TRBJ1-2, with 8 bases aligning to TRBD1. V trimming: 3 bases; J trimming: 8 bases; junction bases outside the gene matches: 14. Germline CDR1 is MNHNS and CDR2 is SASEGT. The CDR3 extends over 16 amino acids. CDR3 residues: CASSERAGTGPNGYTF. CDR3 sequence (DNA): TGTGCCAGCAGTGAGAGGGCAGGGACAGGCCCTAACGGCTACACCTTC.

Remarks on this clone: This same CDR3 is encoded by further DNA sequences in the sample. The V call is TRBV5-6, the J call TRBJ1-6; D uncertain. Germline loops: CDR1 SGHDT, CDR2 YYEEEE. Trimming took off 0 bases at V and 0 bases at J, with 7 bases between the two ends. The CDR3 length is 16 residues. CDR3 region: CASSLAGGSYNSPLHF. CDR3 in DNA: TGTGCCAGCAGCTTGGCAGGAGGCTCCTATAATTCACCCCTCCACTTT.

In regard to this clone: This specimen includes other DNA sequences encoding the same CDR3. The chain recombines TRBV4-1 with TRBJ1-2; no reliable D call. The CDR3 has 13 amino acids. V lost 1 base and J lost 4, with 7 bases in between. The germline V gene has CDR1 MGHRA and CDR2 YSYEKL. The CDR3 DNA sequence: TGCGCCAGCAGCCAAGTGGCAGGCTATGGCTACACCTTC. It translates to CASSQVAGYGYTF.

The gene calls are TRBV15 and TRBJ2-2; D remains unclear. The CDR3 has 14 amino acids. Between the trimmed V and J ends, which lost 8 bases and 1 base, there was a span of 11 bases. From germline, CDR1 is LNHNV and CDR2 YYDKDF (reference sequence). For the CDR3, the DNA is TGTGCCACCGACGGAGATTTGAACACCGGGGAGCTGTTTTTT. Amino acid sequence: CATDGDLNTGELFF.

This clone has only a few counts. This rearrangement joins TRBV5-1 to TRBJ2-7, with 11 bases matching TRBD2. The CDR3 extends over 15 amino acids. CDR1 is SGHRS and CDR2 is YFSETQ in the germline V gene. V shed 4 bases, J shed 6 bases, and the junction held 9 bases outside the gene matches. CDR3 DNA: TGCGCCAGCAGCCGGATGACTAGCGGGACCGGCGAGCAGTACTTC. It yields the protein CASSRMTSGTGEQYF.